These T cell receptor beta chains were read from a single sample in a study of immune evolution from preneoplasia to lung adenocarcinoma. TCRdb keeps only in-frame clones here, not all; method: immunoSEQ multiplex PCR. The profile shows roughly 8,800 clones, roughly 77% of them singletons. Sample: FFPE lung adenocarcinoma in situ tissue. The origin of the receptors is a person aged 70 to 79 with lung adenocarcinoma. Both conserved end residues are part of each CDR3. The D gene is left open where the match is weak. Clone size appears in some rows only: once, few, many, or a class for an expanded clone.

j_gene: TRBJ2-2
v_gene: TRBV6-5
abundance: -
d_gene: TRBD2
CDR3aa: CASRLAEGNTGELFF
CDR3nt: TGTGCCAGTAGACTAGCGGAGGGGAACACCGGGGAGCTGTTTTTT

j_gene: TRBJ2-2
v_gene: TRBV11-3
abundance: -
d_gene: -
CDR3aa: CASSLFAGENTGELFF
CDR3nt: TGTGCCAGCAGCTTATTCGCAGGAGAGAACACCGGGGAGCTGTTTTTT

j_gene: TRBJ2-5
v_gene: TRBV5-6
abundance: -
d_gene: TRBD2
CDR3aa: CASSLGGRYQETQYF
CDR3nt: TGTGCCAGCAGCTTGGGCGGGAGGTACCAAGAGACCCAGTACTTC

j_gene: TRBJ1-2
v_gene: TRBV7-6
abundance: -
d_gene: -
CDR3aa: CASSPSPDYGYTF
CDR3nt: TGTGCCAGCAGCCCCTCCCCTGACTATGGCTACACCTTC

j_gene: TRBJ2-1
v_gene: TRBV10-3
abundance: -
d_gene: -
CDR3aa: CAISEGKGPWVNEQFF
CDR3nt: TGTGCCATCAGTGAGGGGAAAGGGCCGTGGGTAAATGAGCAGTTCTTC

j_gene: TRBJ1-2
v_gene: TRBV11-2
abundance: once
d_gene: TRBD1
CDR3aa: CASSLSDRGGGYTF
CDR3nt: TGTGCCAGCAGCTTGAGCGACAGGGGCGGGGGCTACACCTTC

j_gene: TRBJ2-5
v_gene: TRBV5-5
abundance: few
d_gene: TRBD1
CDR3aa: CASSLASGGLETQYF
CDR3nt: TGTGCCAGCAGCTTGGCTTCAGGGGGTTTAGAGACCCAGTACTTC

j_gene: TRBJ1-2
v_gene: TRBV9
abundance: -
d_gene: -
CDR3aa: CASSVGVVEGGYTF
CDR3nt: TGTGCCAGCAGCGTAGGGGTTGTGGAGGGGGGCTACACCTTC

j_gene: TRBJ1-2
v_gene: TRBV5-1
abundance: -
d_gene: TRBD1
CDR3aa: CASSLDTRQGLFYGYTF
CDR3nt: TGCGCCAGCAGCTTAGACACACGACAGGGGTTATTCTATGGCTACACCTTC

j_gene: TRBJ1-3
v_gene: TRBV4-1
abundance: -
d_gene: -
CDR3aa: CASSPPPGHAVGNTIYF
CDR3nt: TGCGCCAGCAGCCCCCCTCCAGGGCATGCTGTTGGGAACACCATATATTTT

j_gene: TRBJ1-5
v_gene: TRBV5-6
abundance: few
d_gene: -
CDR3aa: CASSFNGPGSQPQHF
CDR3nt: TGTGCCAGCAGCTTTAACGGCCCCGGGAGTCAGCCCCAGCATTTT

j_gene: TRBJ2-1
v_gene: TRBV7-8
abundance: -
d_gene: TRBD2
CDR3aa: CASSFERRLAGLYNEQFF
CDR3nt: TGTGCCAGCAGCTTCGAAAGGCGACTAGCGGGACTCTACAATGAGCAGTTCTTC

j_gene: TRBJ1-5
v_gene: TRBV9
abundance: few
d_gene: -
CDR3aa: CASSAEGSGNQPQHF
CDR3nt: TGTGCCAGCAGCGCCGAGGGCTCAGGGAATCAGCCCCAGCATTTT

j_gene: TRBJ1-5
v_gene: TRBV30
abundance: few
d_gene: -
CDR3aa: CAWTMGRVGQPQHF
CDR3nt: TGTGCCTGGACCATGGGCAGGGTGGGTCAGCCCCAGCATTTT

j_gene: TRBJ2-1
v_gene: TRBV28
abundance: -
d_gene: TRBD2
CDR3aa: CASSGHSGRAGSYNEQFF
CDR3nt: TGTGCCAGCAGTGGACATAGCGGGAGGGCGGGTTCCTACAATGAGCAGTTCTTC

j_gene: TRBJ2-1
v_gene: TRBV18
abundance: -
d_gene: TRBD2
CDR3aa: CASSPRLAGVYNEQFF
CDR3nt: TGTGCCAGCTCACCTAGACTAGCGGGAGTCTACAATGAGCAGTTCTTC